The clone carrying this T cell receptor (beta chain) has a single count. The source of the sample is a study of early T cells in non-severe SARS-CoV-2 infection. The CDR3 length is 12 residues. The V end lost 4 bases, the J end lost 4 bases, and 7 bases lay between the germline ends. Attachment of unique molecular identifiers was made to individual cDNA molecules. TCRdb reanalysed the 5' RACE reads using MiXCR and keeps one entry per CDR3 protein. The sample shows 95,000 to 110,000 distinct CDR3 sequences, roughly 10% of them seen only once. Sequencing was carried out using whole blood. The V gene is TRBV12-3 or TRBV12-4, the J gene TRBJ1-2; D gene unclear. This sequence originates from an adult who was a healthcare worker with PCR-confirmed SARS-CoV-2 infection or an uninfected control (not recorded which). CDR3 loop: CASSSRPYGYTF. Written as DNA, the CDR3 is TGTGCCAGCAGTTCCCGACCCTATGGCTACACCTTC.